The clone carrying this TCR beta chain occurred many times. No antigen is known for it. Noted time point: patch test 1, 2 weeks after DPC sensitization. The treatment denotes: therapeutic diphenylcyclopropenone sensitization with weekly scalp DPC. Every patch test was put on after a blood sample was taken. The data derive from a study of human T cells and chemical hapten exposure. The CDR3 loop spans 15 amino acids. Trimming left V 5 bases short and J 0 bases short, with 11 bases between. Germline V lookup: CDR1 SGHTA, CDR2 FQGNSA. General study findings and limits: Those TCRs sitting above 1 in 1000 frequency stayed the same with DPC sensitization.

TCRdb re-analysed the RACE reads in MiXCR, keeping a single row per CDR3 protein. This table has fewer than 130,000 distinct CDR3 sequences, roughly 11% appearing once. This material consisted of whole blood, taken in connection with sensitization to the hapten diphenylcyclopropenone (DPC). This chain links TRBV7-2 with TRBJ2-1, with unresolved D. This TCR was sampled from a middle-aged woman with alopecia areata. Some clones in this sample may be carry-over from other donors' samples. The CDR3 DNA sequence: TGTGCCAGCAGCAATTCAGTAAGCTCCTACAATGAGCAGTTCTTC. This encodes CASSNSVSSYNEQFF.